The 17 T cell receptor beta chains below come from one sample, sequenced in a study of cytomegalovirus exposure and HLA in healthy donors. 60 Vbeta and 13 Jbeta primers were used in PCR. Some clones are missing from TCRdb's copy, which holds only in-frame ones; the method was immunoSEQ multiplex PCR. The data hold roughly 100,000 clones, with 80% to 90% observed a single time. Sequencing was carried out using PBMCs. These receptors were obtained from a man aged 45-65 years in good health and CMV-seronegative.

This clone has just a few counts. This sequence joins TRBV28 and TRBJ1-2; 7 nucleotides match TRBD1. There are 14 residues in the CDR3. Losses at the gene ends were 3 bases for V and 4 bases for J; bases not matched to a gene: 5. Germline V lookup: CDR1 MDHEN, CDR2 SYDVKM. In nucleotides, the CDR3 is TGTGCCAGCAGTTTGCCGGGGACAGCCTATGGCTACACCTTC. Amino acids: CASSLPGTAYGYTF.

The rearrangement links TRBV6-5 to TRBJ2-7; 7 bases agree with TRBD2. The CDR3 totals 14 residues. V lost 5 bases and J lost 4; bases outside the gene matches: 8. CDR1 is MNHEY, CDR2 SVGAGI, per germline. The CDR3 here is CASSVRGGSYEQYV. The CDR3 DNA reads as TGTGCCAGCAGTGTGAGGGGAGGGTCTTACGAGCAGTACGTC.

Only one count was recorded for this clone. The DNA for the CDR3 is TGTGCCAGCAGTTCAACAGGGGTCGGAGAGACCCAGTACTTC. This translates into CASSSTGVGETQYF. This chain links TRBV28 with TRBJ2-5, with 7 bases identical to TRBD1. Germline lookup yields CDR1 MDHEN and CDR2 SYDVKM. V shed 4 bases, J shed 4 bases, and the junction held 6 bases outside the gene matches. The CDR3 covers 14 residues.

The J gene is TRBJ2-3, the V gene TRBV18, with 8 bases fitting TRBD1. Germline V lookup: CDR1 KGHSH, CDR2 LQKENI. V lost 3 bases to trimming and J lost 0 bases; unmatched junction nucleotides: 2. The CDR3 length is 15 residues. The CDR3 DNA follows: TGTGCCAGCTCACCCCAGGGGGCAAGCACAGATACGCAGTATTTT. It codes for CASSPQGASTDTQYF.

This clone appeared once. The chain uses TRBV6-5 and TRBJ1-4, with D perhaps TRBD1 (6 bases). The germline V gene encodes CDR1 MNHEY and CDR2 SVGAGI. Trimming took off 6 bases at V and 6 bases at J, with 17 bases between the two ends. CDR3 length: 15 amino acids. Here the CDR3 reads CASRRTTGFDEKLFF. The CDR3 DNA sequence: TGTGCCAGCAGACGAACTACAGGGTTCGATGAAAAACTGTTTTTT.

The gene calls are TRBV7-9 and TRBJ2-6; 9 nucleotides agree with TRBD1. V lost 4 bases and J lost 2; bases outside the gene matches: 12. CDR3 length: 19 residues. Germline CDR1 and CDR2: SEHNR and FQNEAQ (reference sequence). CDR3 coding DNA: TGTGCCAGCAGCTCCTCCCGGGACAGGGCGTTCACTGGGGCCAACGTCCTGACTTTC. The encoded protein is CASSSSRDRAFTGANVLTF.

This chain joins TRBV9 and TRBJ1-5; D is perhaps TRBD1 (6 bases). This CDR3 is built from 15 residues. Germline assignment: CDR1 SGDLS and CDR2 YYNGEE. V lost 4 bases and J 5 bases, leaving 16 bases between the germline ends. The CDR3 region has the DNA TGTGCCAGCAGCATCGGGGGGGCAGCCGATCAGCCCCAGCATTTT. As protein: CASSIGGAADQPQHF.

The chain carries TRBV18 and TRBJ1-5; D gene uncertain. V lost 2 bases and J 0 bases, leaving 8 bases between the germline ends. The V gene's germline CDR1 is KGHSH and CDR2 LQKENI. This CDR3 is built from 15 residues. The CDR3 sequence: CASSPSTSSNQPQHF. DNA for the CDR3: TGTGCCAGCTCACCAAGTACAAGTAGCAATCAGCCCCAGCATTTT.

V gene TRBV9 combines with J gene TRBJ2-7; 7 nucleotides line up with TRBD1. Germline loops: CDR1 SGDLS, CDR2 YYNGEE. This CDR3 spans 14 amino acids. Germline trimming cut 2 bases from V and 2 bases from J; bases unmatched to any gene: 4. The CDR3 bases are TGTGCCAGCAGCGTTCGACAGGGTCCCTACGAGCAGTACTTC. This sequence encodes CASSVRQGPYEQYF.

The chain uses TRBV4-2 and TRBJ2-5; 8 positions agree with TRBD2. Trimming removed 0 bases from V and 4 bases from J; junction bases left unmatched: 7. The CDR3 runs to 16 residues. Germline loops: CDR1 LGHNA, CDR2 YNFKEQ. CDR3 loop: CASSQELVGGGETQYF. CDR3 bases: TGTGCCAGCAGCCAAGAATTAGTCGGGGGGGGAGAGACCCAGTACTTC.

V gene TRBV18 combines with J gene TRBJ1-1; tentative D call: TRBD1 (5 bases). CDR1 is KGHSH, CDR2 LQKENI, per germline. CDR3 length: 16 amino acids. The germline V and J ends were trimmed by 1 base and 0 bases, with 12 bases remaining between them. CDR3 sequence reads: CASSPLQRGMNTEAFF. The CDR3 DNA reads as TGTGCCAGCTCACCACTCCAAAGGGGCATGAACACTGAAGCTTTCTTT.

This clone was seen more than once but under ten times. The V and J genes are TRBV4-1 and TRBJ1-6; 10 bases align to TRBD1. The CDR3 is made up of 19 amino acids. V lost 1 base, J lost 4 bases, and 10 bases stayed unmatched. The germline gives CDR1 MGHRA, CDR2 YSYEKL. CDR3: CASSQVMTGGGKYNSPLHF. CDR3 DNA sequence: TGCGCCAGCAGCCAAGTAATGACAGGGGGCGGAAAGTATAATTCACCCCTCCACTTT.

The V call is TRBV6-1, the J call TRBJ1-5; no firm D call. CDR1 and CDR2 (germline): MNHNS, SASEGT. The CDR3 totals 13 residues. The V gene lost 3 bases and the J gene lost 7 bases, with 10 bases spanning the gap. The CDR3: CASSDRRGQPQHF. CDR3 in DNA: TGTGCCAGCAGTGATCGGCGGGGACAGCCCCAGCATTTT.

This clone has only one observation. This chain joins TRBV6-5 and TRBJ2-7; 9 bases agree with TRBD2. The CDR3 is made up of 14 amino acids. Unmatched junction bases numbered 5, after V lost 2 bases and J lost 6 bases. Germline V lookup: CDR1 MNHEY, CDR2 SVGAGI. CDR3 loop: CASSYQRGAGEQYV. The CDR3 nucleotides are TGTGCCAGCAGTTACCAGCGGGGGGCCGGCGAGCAGTACGTC.

The chain recombines TRBV5-6 with TRBJ1-6, with D uncertain. V lost 4 bases and J 4 bases, leaving 15 bases between the germline ends. The CDR3 length is 16 residues. The germline gives CDR1 SGHDT, CDR2 YYEEEE. CDR3 loop: CASSGGEGRYNSPLHF. CDR3 bases: TGTGCCAGCAGCGGTGGGGAGGGCAGATATAATTCACCCCTCCACTTT.

DNA for the CDR3: TGTGCCATGCAGACAGGAGGGAACACTGAAGCTTTCTTT. Translation: CAMQTGGNTEAFF. V and J are TRBV7-9 and TRBJ1-1, with a tentative D call TRBD1 (6 bases). V lost 10 bases to trimming and J lost 1 base, with 13 bases between them. This CDR3 comprises 13 residues. Per germline, CDR1 SEHNR and CDR2 FQNEAQ (reference sequence).

This clone was picked up one time. J is TRBJ1-6 and V is TRBV28; D perhaps matches TRBD1 (6 bases). Germline V gene lookup returns CDR1 MDHEN and CDR2 SYDVKM. There are 14 residues in the CDR3. Trimming left V 7 bases short and J 4 bases short, with 11 bases between. The DNA for the CDR3 is TGTGCCAGCAAGGCAGGACAGTATAATTCACCCCTCCACTTT. Translated, it gives CASKAGQYNSPLHF.